This record looks at one TCR beta chain sequence and its context. Its antigen is not identified. These data belong to a study of beta chain features in type 1 diabetes. Study context: The patients were much like the healthy donors in age, gender and cell yields. General study points: Whether HLA type influences TCRB rearrangement remained unresolved here. Whatever favoring of shorter templates PCR might show would apply equally to patients and controls. TCRB CDR3s were moderately but significantly shorter in Type 1 diabetes patients in all four CD4+ subsets.

The CDR3 extends over 18 amino acids. V was clipped by 1 base and J by 0 bases; unmatched bases: 8. CDR1 and CDR2 from the germline V gene are SGHDN and FVKESK. Reverse transcription of all isolated RNA meant that expressed TCRB transcripts were sequenced. Average reads per stem cell-like memory T cell sample were around 1 million. Sequenced by immunoSEQ multiplex PCR; TCRdb stores in-frame clones only, minus some. The repertoire holds over 20,000 clones, 49% seen once, with 0.3% in the top ten. The receptor's source is a young man with type 1 diabetes. The chain couples TRBV14 to TRBJ2-7, with TRBD1 identical over 11 bases. The sequencing input was stem cell memory CD4+ T cells from blood. The CDR3 bases are TGTGCCAGCAGCCAAGGGGGACAGGGGGGCAAATCCTCCTACGAGCAGTACTTC. Amino acids: CASSQGGQGGKSSYEQYF.